This T cell receptor (beta chain) was sequenced in a study of beta chain features in type 1 diabetes. The entirety of the isolated RNA underwent reverse transcription, so expressed TCRB transcripts were sequenced. Assay used: immunoSEQ multiplex PCR; TCRdb lists only in-frame clones, some missing. The sample lists just over 600,000 clones; 15% to 18% were seen once. This CDR3 contains 11 residues. Deletions cut 4 bases from V and 11 bases from J, with 9 bases between. Germline assignment: CDR1 SNHLY and CDR2 FYNNEI. Source material: naive CD4+ T cells from blood. This TCR was recovered from a young man in good health. The chain couples TRBV2 to TRBJ1-5, with unresolved D. The CDR3 here is CASSGFLAQHF. The CDR3 DNA sequence: TGTGCCAGCAGTGGGTTCCTGGCCCAGCATTTT.